Listed below are T cell receptor beta chains from one sample, sequenced in a study of CD8 T cells in Susac syndrome. Each CDR3 protein is one row after TCRdb ran MiXCR on the immunoSEQ multiplex PCR reads. The repertoire holds 400,000 or so distinct CDR3 sequences, with more than 80% as singletons. The sequenced material came from CD8+ T cells from PBMCs. Receptor source: a human donor with multiple sclerosis. The CDR3 runs from the conserved cysteine through the conserved F or W. D genes are given only for firm matches. Clone size, where shown, is once, few, many, or a class for clones that have expanded.

CDR3: CASSSQGPTEAFF; DNA: TGTGCCAGCAGTTCACAGGGGCCCACTGAAGCTTTCTTT; size: once; D: TRBD1; J: TRBJ1-1; V: TRBV28
CDR3: CASSRDQMNTEAFF; DNA: TGTGCCAGCAGCCGGGACCAAATGAACACTGAAGCTTTCTTT; size: -; D: -; J: TRBJ1-1; V: TRBV7-9
CDR3: CASSEYYPPAKGTGNYGYTF; DNA: TGTGCCAGCAGTGAATACTACCCCCCAGCCAAAGGGACAGGGAACTATGGCTACACCTTC; size: -; D: TRBD1; J: TRBJ1-2; V: TRBV25-1
CDR3: CASSEYLGQPQHF; DNA: TGTGCCAGCAGTGAATATTTAGGTCAGCCCCAGCATTTT; size: -; D: -; J: TRBJ1-5; V: TRBV2
CDR3: CASSRDATNEKLFF; DNA: TGTGCCAGCAGTCGGGACGCAACTAATGAAAAACTGTTTTTT; size: few; D: -; J: TRBJ1-4; V: TRBV6-5
CDR3: CASSEGGSYEQYF; DNA: TGTGCCAGCAGTGAAGGCGGTTCCTACGAGCAGTACTTC; size: few; D: -; J: TRBJ2-7; V: TRBV2
CDR3: CASSPGTDFEAFF; DNA: TGTGCCAGCAGCCCCGGGACAGATTTCGAAGCTTTCTTT; size: -; D: TRBD1; J: TRBJ1-1; V: TRBV6-1
CDR3: CASASPSVLQETQYF; DNA: TGTGCCAGCGCCTCCCCTAGCGTCTTACAAGAGACCCAGTACTTC; size: -; D: -; J: TRBJ2-5; V: TRBV7-9
CDR3: CASTYGTEYGYTF; DNA: TGTGCCAGCACGTATGGGACTGAATATGGCTACACCTTC; size: -; D: -; J: TRBJ1-2; V: TRBV3-1
CDR3: CASSQDPAGGYEQYF; DNA: TGCGCCAGCAGCCAAGATCCTGCAGGGGGCTACGAGCAGTACTTC; size: few; D: TRBD1; J: TRBJ2-7; V: TRBV4-1
CDR3: CASSYSTLTGFMNTEAFF; DNA: TGTGCCAGCAGTTACTCGACGCTGACAGGATTCATGAACACTGAAGCTTTCTTT; size: -; D: -; J: TRBJ1-1; V: TRBV6-5
CDR3: CSVEDPFQGDEQYF; DNA: TGCAGCGTTGAAGACCCATTTCAGGGGGACGAGCAGTACTTC; size: -; D: TRBD1; J: TRBJ2-7; V: TRBV29-1
CDR3: CASSFRESTGELFF; DNA: TGTGCCAGCAGCTTCAGGGAGTCCACCGGGGAGCTGTTTTTT; size: -; D: -; J: TRBJ2-2; V: TRBV5-4
CDR3: CASRGTLWAFF; DNA: TGTGCCAGCCGCGGGACTCTTTGGGCTTTCTTT; size: -; D: -; J: TRBJ1-1; V: TRBV6-1
CDR3: CASSRDNQPQHF; DNA: TGCGCCAGCAGCCGGGATAATCAGCCCCAGCATTTT; size: -; D: -; J: TRBJ1-5; V: TRBV4-1
CDR3: CASSEPPGQGLEAFF; DNA: TGTGCCAGCAGTGAACCACCGGGACAGGGCCTTGAAGCTTTCTTT; size: -; D: TRBD1; J: TRBJ1-1; V: TRBV6-1
CDR3: CASSLVGTETYEQYF; DNA: TGCGCCAGCAGCTTGGTTGGGACGGAAACCTACGAGCAGTACTTC; size: once; D: -; J: TRBJ2-7; V: TRBV5-1
CDR3: CASSHKDRLSGANVLTF; DNA: TGTGCCAGCAGCCATAAGGACAGGCTCTCTGGGGCCAACGTCCTGACTTTC; size: -; D: TRBD1; J: TRBJ2-6; V: TRBV14
CDR3: CASSQRTGEREQYF; DNA: TGCGCCAGCAGCCAACGGACAGGGGAAAGGGAGCAGTACTTC; size: once; D: TRBD1; J: TRBJ2-7; V: TRBV4-1
CDR3: CASSLAHQGNTDTQYF; DNA: TGTGCCAGCAGCTTAGCGCATCAGGGGAACACAGATACGCAGTATTTT; size: once; D: -; J: TRBJ2-3; V: TRBV7-9
CDR3: CASSSIGTGDEQFF; DNA: TGCGCCAGCAGCTCAATCGGGACAGGCGATGAGCAGTTCTTC; size: -; D: TRBD1; J: TRBJ2-1; V: TRBV5-1
CDR3: CAISEVVNTEAFF; DNA: TGTGCCATCAGTGAGGTTGTGAACACTGAAGCTTTCTTT; size: -; D: -; J: TRBJ1-1; V: TRBV10-3
CDR3: CASSQAQEPGGQYF; DNA: TGCGCCAGCAGCCAAGCCCAGGAGCCCGGGGGGCAGTACTTC; size: -; D: -; J: TRBJ2-7; V: TRBV4-1
CDR3: CASSLQGSADTQYF; DNA: TGTGCCAGTAGTCTCCAGGGTTCGGCAGATACGCAGTATTTT; size: -; D: -; J: TRBJ2-3; V: TRBV19
CDR3: CASSEAGRPANTEAFF; DNA: TGTGCCAGCAGTGAAGCGGGTCGCCCGGCAAACACTGAAGCTTTCTTT; size: -; D: -; J: TRBJ1-1; V: TRBV2
CDR3: CASSPTAEAGEQFF; DNA: TGTGCCAGCAGCCCTACCGCCGAGGCGGGTGAGCAGTTCTTC; size: once; D: -; J: TRBJ2-1; V: TRBV16
CDR3: CASSEELWGGTYNEQFF; DNA: TGTGCCAGCAGTGAAGAATTATGGGGTGGGACCTACAATGAGCAGTTCTTC; size: -; D: -; J: TRBJ2-1; V: TRBV6-1
CDR3: CASSFRDLLQETQYF; DNA: TGCGCCAGCAGCTTCAGGGACCTACTACAAGAGACCCAGTACTTC; size: -; D: -; J: TRBJ2-5; V: TRBV5-1
CDR3: CASVAPQDTQYF; DNA: TGTGCCAGCGTAGCCCCCCAAGATACGCAGTATTTT; size: -; D: -; J: TRBJ2-3; V: TRBV7-8